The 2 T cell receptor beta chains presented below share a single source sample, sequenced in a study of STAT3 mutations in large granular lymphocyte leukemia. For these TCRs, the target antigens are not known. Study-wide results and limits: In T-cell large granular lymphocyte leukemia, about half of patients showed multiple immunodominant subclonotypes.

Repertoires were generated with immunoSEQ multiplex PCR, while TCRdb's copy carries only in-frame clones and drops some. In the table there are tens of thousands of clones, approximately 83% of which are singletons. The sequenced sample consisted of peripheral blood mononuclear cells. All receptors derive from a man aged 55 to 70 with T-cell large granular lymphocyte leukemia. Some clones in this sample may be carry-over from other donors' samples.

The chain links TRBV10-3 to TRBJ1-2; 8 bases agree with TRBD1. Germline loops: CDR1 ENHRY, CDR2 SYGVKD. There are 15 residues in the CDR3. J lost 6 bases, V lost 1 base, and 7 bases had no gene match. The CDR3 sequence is CAISEWQGALNGYTF. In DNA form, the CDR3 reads TGTGCCATCAGTGAGTGGCAGGGGGCGCTTAATGGCTACACCTTC.

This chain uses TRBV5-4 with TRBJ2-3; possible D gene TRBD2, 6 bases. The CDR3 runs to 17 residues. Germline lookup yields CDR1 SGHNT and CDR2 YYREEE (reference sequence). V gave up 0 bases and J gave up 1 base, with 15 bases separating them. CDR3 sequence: CASSLGGSGLGTDTQYF. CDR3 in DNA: TGTGCCAGCAGCTTGGGAGGGAGCGGGTTGGGCACAGATACGCAGTATTTT.